A single sample is the source of the 14 T cell receptor beta chains below, sequenced in a study of blood T cell repertoires in COVID-19. Data came from immunoSEQ multiplex PCR; TCRdb stores just in-frame clones and leaves some out. The repertoire holds 170,000 or so clones, with 70% to 90% as singletons. The specimen sequenced was peripheral blood. Receptor source: a man between 18 and 35 years old who had recovered from COVID-19.

This clone was seen a single time. V and J are TRBV9 and TRBJ2-3; possibly TRBD2 for D (5 bases). The germline V gene has CDR1 SGDLS and CDR2 YYNGEE. With 4 bases removed from V and 5 bases from J, the gap between germline ends came to 17 bases. The CDR3 covers 15 residues. CDR3 in amino acids: CASSPASPPLDTQYF. The CDR3 DNA reads TGTGCCAGCAGCCCGGCTAGCCCACCTTTAGATACGCAGTATTTT.

DNA of the CDR3: TGTGCCAGCAGCTTAGATCGGGCAGGGGTTATTCCTGTATTTCACTACGAGCAGTACTTC. Its protein product is CASSLDRAGVIPVFHYEQYF. V usage is TRBV11-2 and J usage is TRBJ2-7; D possibly corresponds to TRBD1 (6 bases). This CDR3 is built from 20 residues. Germline loops: CDR1 SGHAT, CDR2 FQNNGV. V lost 0 bases and J 3 bases, leaving 27 bases between the germline ends. Together with reference TRBV11-2 and TRBJ2-7, the CDR3 gives the full variable domain: EAGVAQSPRYKIIEKRQSVAFWCNPISGHATLYWYQQILGQGPKLLIQFQNNGVVDDSQLPKDRFSAERLKGVDSTLKIQPAKLEDSAVYLCASSLDRAGVIPVFHYEQYFGPGTRLTVT.

The chain couples TRBV14 to TRBJ2-5, with D possibly being TRBD1 (6 bases). Germline V CDR1 and CDR2: SGHDN, FVKESK. Trimming pared 1 base from V and 7 bases from J, leaving 13 bases between. The length of the CDR3 is 14 residues. The chain's CDR3 is CASSQVNRDGTQYF. The CDR3 DNA reads as TGTGCCAGCAGCCAAGTTAACAGGGACGGGACCCAGTACTTC. The full variable domain, completed using reference TRBV14 and TRBJ2-5, is EAGVTQFPSHSVIEKGQTVTLRCDPISGHDNLYWYRRVMGKEIKFLLHFVKESKQDESGMPNNRFLAERTGGTYSTLKVQPAELEDSGVYFCASSQVNRDGTQYFGPGTRLLVL.

V is TRBV2 and J is TRBJ2-1; maybe TRBD2 (5 bases). Germline lookup yields CDR1 SNHLY and CDR2 FYNNEI. V lost 1 base and J 4 bases, leaving 8 bases between the germline ends. This CDR3 has 14 residues. The CDR3 region is CASSEVGSYNEQFF. In DNA, the CDR3 is TGTGCCAGCAGTGAAGTGGGGAGTTACAATGAGCAGTTCTTC.

The chain joins TRBV7-9 to TRBJ1-4, with TRBD1 as a possible D gene (5 bases). The CDR3 extends over 13 amino acids. V was cut by 4 bases and J by 10 bases, with 13 bases left in between. Per germline, CDR1 SEHNR and CDR2 FQNEAQ (reference sequence). The CDR3 DNA sequence: TGTGCCAGCAGCTCGCGGGGCCCTTCAAAACTGTTTTTT. Translated: CASSSRGPSKLFF.

The chain recombines TRBV19 with TRBJ1-6; maybe TRBD1 (6 bases). CDR1 is LNHDA and CDR2 is SQIVND in the germline V gene (reference sequence). The CDR3 consists of 14 residues. Trimming took off 6 bases at V and 7 bases at J, with 13 bases between the two ends. CDR3 residues: CASRDSSANSPLHF. Written as DNA, the CDR3 is TGTGCCAGTAGGGACAGCTCGGCCAATTCACCCCTCCACTTT.

This chain links TRBV6-2 or TRBV6-3 with TRBJ1-1, with D unresolved. The germline CDR1 and CDR2 sequences are MNHEY and SVGEGT. This CDR3 is built from 14 residues. V gave up 2 bases and J gave up 4 bases, with 11 bases separating them. The DNA of the CDR3 is TGTGCCAGCAGTTACCGAGGATCGAGCACTGAAGCTTTCTTT. This encodes CASSYRGSSTEAFF.

V is TRBV7-2 and J is TRBJ2-7, with D possibly matching TRBD1 (6 bases). This CDR3 is built from 15 residues. V lost 6 bases to trimming and J lost 0 bases, with 15 bases between them. The V gene's germline CDR1 is SGHTA and CDR2 FQGNSA. The CDR3 DNA is TGTGCCAGCAGTCTATACAGGGCCGGCTCCTACGAGCAGTACTTC. Translation gives CASSLYRAGSYEQYF.

The J gene is TRBJ2-3, the V gene TRBV5-1; tentative D call: TRBD2 (5 bases). The CDR3 loop spans 15 amino acids. V was clipped by 5 bases and J by 5 bases, with 18 bases between them. CDR1 and CDR2 from the germline V gene are SGHRS and YFSETQ. The CDR3 nucleotides read TGCGCCAGCAGGGAGAGCGGCGCCACTTTAGATACGCAGTATTTT. It translates to CASRESGATLDTQYF.

The chain links TRBV9 to TRBJ1-2; D not certain. The V gene's germline CDR1 is SGDLS and CDR2 YYNGEE. The CDR3 runs to 16 residues. V was pared by 0 bases and J by 7 bases, with 19 bases between. CDR3 amino acids: CASSVGDTPIPLGYTF. CDR3 sequence (DNA): TGTGCCAGCAGCGTAGGAGATACGCCTATACCCCTTGGCTACACCTTC.

This clone appeared a few times. This CDR3 reads CASSPPAGGSYNEQFF. CDR3 sequence (DNA): TGTGCCAGCAGCCCACCAGCGGGAGGATCCTACAATGAGCAGTTCTTC. The J gene is TRBJ2-1, the V gene TRBV9, with 9 positions matching TRBD2. Looked up from germline, CDR1 is SGDLS and CDR2 is YYNGEE. V gave up 4 bases and J gave up 1 base; unmatched junction bases: 6. This CDR3 comprises 16 residues.

The chain links TRBV7-2 to TRBJ2-7; the match to TRBD1 covers 10 bases. The germline CDR1 and CDR2 sequences are SGHTA and FQGNSA. This CDR3 comprises 14 residues. J was trimmed by 2 bases and V by 5 bases; bases with no gene match: 3. The CDR3 DNA reads TGTGCCAGCAGCCCCGGACAGGGGGCCTACGAGCAGTACTTC. Its protein is CASSPGQGAYEQYF.

The chain joins TRBV7-3 to TRBJ2-1; D might be TRBD2 (6 bases). The CDR3 is 13 amino acids. CDR1 and CDR2 (germline): SGHTA, FQGTGA. Trimming pared 5 bases from V and 6 bases from J, leaving 11 bases between. CDR3 in amino acids: CASSPTRFNEQFF. The DNA for the CDR3 is TGTGCCAGCAGCCCGACTAGATTCAATGAGCAGTTCTTC.

This rearrangement joins TRBV27 to TRBJ1-5, with 7 bases aligning to TRBD1. With V trimmed by 3 bases and J by 3 bases, 2 bases remained unmatched. CDR3 size: 14 residues. Germline V gene lookup returns CDR1 MNHEY and CDR2 SMNVEV (reference sequence). The CDR3 nucleotides are TGTGCCAGCAGTTTTAGGGGGCCCAATCAGCCCCAGCATTTT. It codes for CASSFRGPNQPQHF.